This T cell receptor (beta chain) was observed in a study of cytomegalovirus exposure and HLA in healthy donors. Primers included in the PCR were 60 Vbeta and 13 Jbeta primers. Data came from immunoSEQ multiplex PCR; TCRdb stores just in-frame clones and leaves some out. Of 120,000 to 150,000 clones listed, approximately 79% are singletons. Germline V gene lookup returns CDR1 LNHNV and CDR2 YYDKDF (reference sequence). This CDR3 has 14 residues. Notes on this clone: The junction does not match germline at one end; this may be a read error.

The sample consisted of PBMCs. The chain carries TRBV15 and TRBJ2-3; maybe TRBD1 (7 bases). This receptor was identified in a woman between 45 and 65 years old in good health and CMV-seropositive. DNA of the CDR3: TGTGCCACCAGCTTTGACAGGGAGGTAGATATGCAGTATTTT. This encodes CATSFDREVDMQYF.